Below are 2 T cell receptor beta chains sequenced from a single sample in a study of Ad26.COV2.S vaccination and SARS-CoV-2 variants. Here immunoSEQ multiplex PCR was the method, and the copy in TCRdb shows in-frame clones only, minus some. The sample lists hundreds of thousands of clones, approximately 86% occurring once. Treatment in this sample: 15 to 20 received Ad26.COV2.S at low or high dose, single or two shots; about 5 received placebo; per-sample allocation not given. All samples were drawn on day 63, counting from the first vaccine or placebo injection. Source: peripheral blood, taken in a trial of Ad26.COV2.S vaccine versus placebo. These receptor sequences come from a person aged 18-65 years who received the Ad26.COV2.S COVID-19 vaccine or a placebo.

As for this clone: At the DNA level, this CDR3 is encoded by other sequences in the same sample as well. The J gene is TRBJ2-3, the V gene TRBV27; D remains ambiguous. The CDR3 runs 13 residues. Per the germline V gene, CDR1 is MNHEY and CDR2 is SMNVEV (reference sequence). V was trimmed by 2 bases and J by 3 bases, leaving 6 bases between them. CDR3 sequence (DNA): TGTGCCAGCAGTTTAAGAGGAACAGATACGCAGTATTTT. Residues: CASSLRGTDTQYF.

This chain links TRBV7-8 with TRBJ2-1, with a tentative D call TRBD2 (6 bases). The CDR3 is made up of 15 amino acids. The germline gives CDR1 SGHVS, CDR2 FQNEAQ. V shed 1 base and J shed 4 bases, with 11 bases lying between them. The CDR3: CASSLEGTAYNEQFF. In DNA, the CDR3 is TGTGCCAGCAGCTTAGAAGGGACTGCGTACAATGAGCAGTTCTTC. Variable domain in full (rest from reference TRBV7-8 and TRBJ2-1): GAGVSQSPRYKVAKRGQDVALRCDPISGHVSLFWYQQALGQGPEFLTYFQNEAQLDKSGLPSDRFFAERPEGSVSTLKIQRTQQEDSAVYLCASSLEGTAYNEQFFGPGTRLTVL.